The 18 T cell receptor beta chains below were found in one sample sequenced in a study of response to subunit inactivated influenza vaccine. TCRdb called the RT-PCR reads again in MiXCR, with one record for every CDR3 protein. The data contain 750,000 to 850,000 distinct CDR3 sequences, around 18% of them singletons. The source was PBMCs from blood, collected more than 4 days after vaccination. The origin of the receptors is a man aged 50 to 60 who received an inactivated influenza vaccine.

This clonotype was counted at least ten times. This sequence joins TRBV7-2 and TRBJ2-3, with D maybe TRBD2 (7 bases). V was pared by 1 base and J by 6 bases, with 14 bases between. CDR1 and CDR2 from the germline V gene are SGHTA and FQGNSA. The CDR3 consists of 15 residues. The CDR3 protein is CASSLGGGPGDTQYF. DNA of the CDR3: TGTGCCAGCAGCTTAGGCGGGGGCCCGGGCGATACGCAGTATTTT.

This chain uses TRBV6-6 with TRBJ2-2; TRBD1 matches at 7 bases. In germline, CDR1 is MNHNY, CDR2 SVGAGI (reference sequence). Unmatched junction bases numbered 5, after V lost 11 bases and J lost 2 bases. The CDR3 is made up of 13 amino acids. CDR3 in amino acids: CASDRANTGELFF. CDR3 nucleotides: TGTGCCTCCGACAGGGCAAACACCGGGGAGCTGTTTTTT.

This clonotype occurred once. A single base separates this from a much larger clone, so it may be a read error. The rearrangement joins TRBV29-1 to TRBJ2-3, with unresolved D. CDR1 and CDR2 (germline): SQVTM, ANQGSEA. This CDR3 is 13 amino acids long. V lost 4 bases, J lost 5 bases, and 13 bases lay in between. The CDR3 loop reads CSVGEASRDTQYF. CDR3 nucleotide sequence: TGCAGCGTTGGGGAAGCCTCTCGAGATACGCAGTATTTT.

This clonotype turned up a few times. This sequence joins TRBV24-1 and TRBJ2-7; D is unresolved. Germline-derived CDR1 and CDR2 are KGHDR and SFDVKD. This CDR3 region has 13 residues. Trimming took 5 bases from V and 0 from J, leaving 7 bases between them. The CDR3 coding sequence is TGTGCCACCAGTGGTCCCTACTCCTACGAGCAGTACTTC. This encodes CATSGPYSYEQYF.

This clonotype came up many times. V gene TRBV5-1 combines with J gene TRBJ1-2; D might be TRBD1 (5 bases). Germline values: CDR1 SGHRS, CDR2 YFSETQ. CDR3 length: 14 residues. Trimming cost V 0 bases and J 4 bases, with 10 bases left between them. CDR3 loop: CASSLGDRSYGYTF. CDR3 in DNA: TGCGCCAGCAGCTTGGGAGACAGAAGCTATGGCTACACCTTC.

The table lists this clonotype with a few counts. The CDR3 sequence is CASSQVVGQGYEQYF. The CDR3 coding sequence is TGTGCCAGCAGCCAAGTGGTAGGACAGGGCTACGAGCAGTACTTC. This chain joins TRBV4-2 and TRBJ2-7; 8 bases match TRBD1. The germline V gene has CDR1 LGHNA and CDR2 YNFKEQ. CDR3 length: 15 amino acids. Trimming at V came to 1 base and at J to 3 bases, leaving 5 bases not matched to a gene.

The chain links TRBV28 to TRBJ2-1, with 11 bases lining up with TRBD2. The CDR3 contains 15 residues. J was trimmed by 6 bases and V by 7 bases; bases with no gene match: 8. Germline lookup yields CDR1 MDHEN and CDR2 SYDVKM. CDR3 nucleotide sequence: TGTGCCAGCATCTTAGCGGGGGGGCCGGGCAATGAGCAGTTCTTC. Its protein product is CASILAGGPGNEQFF.

This clonotype occurred many times. The chain employs TRBV6-6 and TRBJ2-7; D not resolved. CDR1 and CDR2 from the germline V gene are MNHNY and SVGAGI (reference sequence). The CDR3 length is 13 residues. With 7 bases removed from V and 0 bases from J, the gap between germline ends came to 10 bases. CDR3 sequence: CASTVRSSYEQYF. CDR3 in DNA: TGTGCCAGCACAGTCAGGAGCTCCTACGAGCAGTACTTC.

This chain uses TRBV2 with TRBJ1-1, with D tentatively TRBD1 (5 bases). The CDR3 totals 13 residues. The germline gives CDR1 SNHLY, CDR2 FYNNEI. Trimming pared 8 bases from V and 7 bases from J, leaving 17 bases between. Written as DNA, the CDR3 is TGTGCCAGCGGGGCCAAGATTTTAGGTGAAGCTTTCTTT. It specifies CASGAKILGEAFF.

This clonotype was counted a few times. J is TRBJ2-1 and V is TRBV11-2; 9 positions match TRBD2. The germline gives CDR1 SGHAT, CDR2 FQNNGV. With 4 bases clipped from V and 4 bases from J, the junction kept 5 bases outside the gene matches. CDR3 length: 15 amino acids. The CDR3 DNA reads TGTGCCAGCAGCTCGACTAGCGGATTATACAATGAGCAGTTCTTC. This encodes CASSSTSGLYNEQFF.

This clonotype turned up a few times. This sequence joins TRBV20-1 and TRBJ2-7; D is possibly TRBD2 (7 bases). From germline, CDR1 is DFQATT and CDR2 SNEGSKA (reference sequence). This CDR3 has 14 residues. V lost 1 base and J 5 bases, leaving 15 bases between the germline ends. CDR3: CSARVPTGRDEQYF. CDR3 in DNA: TGCAGTGCTAGAGTCCCAACAGGGAGGGACGAGCAGTACTTC.

This clonotype came up a few times. This chain links TRBV18 with TRBJ2-3; 7 bases map to TRBD1. The length of the CDR3 is 15 residues. The V gene end was trimmed by 3 bases and the J gene end by 2 bases; junction bases not matched to a gene: 5. Germline-derived CDR1 and CDR2 are KGHSH and LQKENI. CDR3 coding DNA: TGTGCCAGCTCACCCACAGGGGCCTCCACAGATACGCAGTATTTT. It yields the protein CASSPTGASTDTQYF.

V gene TRBV20-1 combines with J gene TRBJ2-1, with 12 bases that match TRBD2. There are 14 residues in the CDR3. V trimming: 5 bases; J trimming: 8 bases; junction bases outside the gene matches: 7. CDR1 DFQATT and CDR2 SNEGSKA come from the germline V gene (reference sequence). CDR3 amino acids: CSAPSGGGAHEQFF. The CDR3 nucleotides are TGCAGTGCTCCTAGCGGGGGGGGGGCTCATGAGCAGTTCTTC.

The chain joins TRBV5-5 to TRBJ2-2; no clear D. Between the trimmed V and J ends, which lost 4 bases and 0 bases, there was a span of 19 bases. This CDR3 is built from 18 residues. Germline loops: CDR1 SGHKS, CDR2 YYEKEE (reference sequence). The CDR3 coding sequence is TGTGCCAGCAGCGGCCGCCGTGGCATGGGAACGAACACCGGGGAGCTGTTTTTT. Translating it yields CASSGRRGMGTNTGELFF.

This chain uses TRBV12-3 or TRBV12-4 with TRBJ1-2; 8 bases map to TRBD1. J was trimmed by 8 bases and V by 5 bases; bases with no gene match: 4. The CDR3 has 12 amino acids. The CDR3 sequence: CASSPTGVGYTF. The CDR3 DNA sequence: TGTGCCAGCAGTCCGACAGGGGTGGGCTACACCTTC.

The chain uses TRBV7-8 and TRBJ2-1; D unresolved. Germline CDR1 reads SGHVS; CDR2 reads FQNEAQ. The V end was cut by 11 bases, the J end by 0 bases, with 17 bases between. The CDR3 is 15 amino acids. CDR3 sequence reads: CASHSLPSSYNEQFF. CDR3 nucleotide sequence: TGTGCCTCACACTCGCTTCCCAGCTCCTACAATGAGCAGTTCTTC.

This clonotype has just a few counts. The CDR3 DNA reads as TGTGCCAGCAGCGTAGAGCTAGCGGGAGGCGATGAGCAGTTCTTC. Protein sequence: CASSVELAGGDEQFF. The rearrangement links TRBV9 to TRBJ2-1; 11 nucleotides agree with TRBD2. Germline V gives CDR1 SGDLS, CDR2 YYNGEE. The trim removed 0 bases at V and 8 bases at J, leaving 4 bases unmatched. The CDR3 is 15 residues long.

The rearrangement uses TRBV27 and TRBJ2-3; 8 bases agree with TRBD2. Trimming at V came to 5 bases and at J to 4 bases, leaving 5 bases not matched to a gene. The CDR3 spans 14 residues. CDR1 and CDR2 (germline): MNHEY, SMNVEV (reference sequence). The CDR3 nucleotides are TGTGCCAGCAGTCTTAGCGGGATGGCAGATACGCAGTATTTT. Its translation: CASSLSGMADTQYF.